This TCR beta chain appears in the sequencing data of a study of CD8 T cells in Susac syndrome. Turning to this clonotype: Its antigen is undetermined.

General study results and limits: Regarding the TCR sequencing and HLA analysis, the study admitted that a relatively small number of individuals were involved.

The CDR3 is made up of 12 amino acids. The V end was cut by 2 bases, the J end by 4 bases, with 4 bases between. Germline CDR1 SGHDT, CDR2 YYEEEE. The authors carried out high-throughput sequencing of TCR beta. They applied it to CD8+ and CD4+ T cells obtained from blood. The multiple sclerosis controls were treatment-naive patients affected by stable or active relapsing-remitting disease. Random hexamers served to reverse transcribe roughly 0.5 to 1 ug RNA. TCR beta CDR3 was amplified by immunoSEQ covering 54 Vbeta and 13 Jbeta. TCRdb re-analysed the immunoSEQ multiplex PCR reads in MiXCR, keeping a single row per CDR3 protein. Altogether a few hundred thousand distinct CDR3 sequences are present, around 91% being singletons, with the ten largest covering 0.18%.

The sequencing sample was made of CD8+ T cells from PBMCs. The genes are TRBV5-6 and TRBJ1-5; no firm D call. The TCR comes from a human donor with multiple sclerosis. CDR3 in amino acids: CASSFDNQPQHF. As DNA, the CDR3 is TGTGCCAGCAGCTTTGATAATCAGCCCCAGCATTTT.